This T cell receptor beta chain originates from a study of STAT3 mutations in large granular lymphocyte leukemia. General study results and limits: In T-cell large granular lymphocyte leukemia, about half of patients showed multiple immunodominant subclonotypes.

As to this clone: The antigen remains undetermined.

Repertoires were generated with immunoSEQ multiplex PCR, while TCRdb's copy carries only in-frame clones and drops some. The sample records about 1,600 clones, more than 85% being singletons. The CDR3 totals 14 residues. Looked up from germline, CDR1 is SGHVS and CDR2 is FQNEAQ. V was trimmed by 1 base and J by 2 bases, leaving 9 bases between them. This TCR came from a middle-aged woman with T-cell large granular lymphocyte leukemia. Some clones in this sample may be carry-over from other donors' samples. V and J are TRBV7-8 and TRBJ2-7, with unresolved D. The specimen sequenced was peripheral blood mononuclear cells. The CDR3 region is CASSLVQNPYEQYF. Written as DNA, the CDR3 is TGTGCCAGCAGCTTAGTACAGAACCCCTACGAGCAGTACTTC. The whole variable domain, filled in from reference TRBV7-8 and TRBJ2-7, reads GAGVSQSPRYKVAKRGQDVALRCDPISGHVSLFWYQQALGQGPEFLTYFQNEAQLDKSGLPSDRFFAERPEGSVSTLKIQRTQQEDSAVYLCASSLVQNPYEQYFGPGTRLTVT.